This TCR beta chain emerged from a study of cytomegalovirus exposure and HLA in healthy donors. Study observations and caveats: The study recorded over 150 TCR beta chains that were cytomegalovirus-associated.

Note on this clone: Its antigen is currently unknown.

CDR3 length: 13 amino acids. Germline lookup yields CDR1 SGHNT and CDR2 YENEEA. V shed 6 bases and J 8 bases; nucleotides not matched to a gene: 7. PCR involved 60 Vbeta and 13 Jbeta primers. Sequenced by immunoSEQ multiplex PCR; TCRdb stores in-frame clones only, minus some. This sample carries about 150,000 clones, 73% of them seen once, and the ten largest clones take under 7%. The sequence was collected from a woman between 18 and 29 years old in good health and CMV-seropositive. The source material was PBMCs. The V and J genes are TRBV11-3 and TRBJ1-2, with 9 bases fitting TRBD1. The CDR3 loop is CASSSTGGLGYTF. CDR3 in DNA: TGTGCCAGCAGTTCTACAGGGGGCCTCGGCTACACCTTC.